The TCR beta chain under discussion was sequenced for a study of T cell repertoires in cytomegalovirus infection. As for the study in general: Through public TCR beta signatures, both CMV infection and matching HLA type were indicated.

V trimming: 4 bases; J trimming: 8 bases; junction bases outside the gene matches: 5. Per germline, CDR1 MGHRA and CDR2 YSYEKL. This CDR3 comprises 14 residues. MiXCR, run by TCRdb on the reads, gives a single entry per CDR3 protein. The data contain roughly 760,000 distinct CDR3 sequences, approximately 40% of them singletons. The chain has TRBV4-1 and TRBJ1-4; 9 nucleotides align to TRBD1. Sequencing was done on a sample of PBMCs. This clonotype originated in a human donor in good health (CMV status not recorded). Some clones in this sample may be carry-over from other donors' samples. The CDR3 coding sequence is TGCGCCAGCAGCCGACGGACAGGGGACGAAAAACTGTTTTTT. Its protein is CASSRRTGDEKLFF.